Listed below are T cell receptor beta chains from one sample, sequenced in a study of blood T cell repertoires in COVID-19. Sequenced by immunoSEQ multiplex PCR; TCRdb stores in-frame clones only, minus some. The top ten hold under 2.5% of the sample, which has fewer than 200,000 clones, 83% seen once. The specimen sequenced was peripheral blood. The receptors derive from a woman of 80 years or more with acute or convalescent COVID-19. Each CDR3 is given without its conserved first and last residue.

TRBV5-1,TRBJ2-7,ASSLDSGGLAYEQY
TRBV6-6,TRBJ1-1,ASSQSGQGRYNTEAF
TRBV4-1,TRBJ1-2,ASSQDEWQAKGYT
TRBV28,TRBJ2-7,ASRTGPYEQY
TRBV19,TRBJ2-5,ASSNGDRIYETQY
TRBV6-5,TRBJ2-3,ASSTGRGGTDTQY
TRBV28,TRBJ2-3,ASREYQATDTQY
TRBV5-6,TRBJ2-3,ASSLTGLLSSQTTDTQY
TRBV4-1,TRBJ1-6,ASSQDQLGSSYNSPLH
TRBV6-6,TRBJ2-2,ASIPQDRTNTGELF
TRBV5-6,TRBJ2-7,ASSLDTNEQY
TRBV5-8,TRBJ1-5,ASSLHRGGQPQH
TRBV30,TRBJ2-7,AWEPPRGYGDEQY
TRBV28,TRBJ1-4,ASSKYRGLTNEKLF
TRBV5-1,TRBJ2-5,ASSLVEEAQY
TRBV5-5,TRBJ2-5,ASGHAGGDQETQY